The 3 T cell receptor beta chains below all came from one sample that was sequenced in a study of low-dose radiotherapy and immunotherapy resistance in tumors. Priming of first-strand cDNA relied on TRAV- and TRBV-specific primers (covering alpha and beta chains). With a constant-region primer and a V-primer adapter, TCRs were subjected to roughly 18 PCR cycles of amplification. Each CDR3 protein gets one entry after TCRdb re-called the reads with MiXCR. The data contain about 6,400 distinct CDR3 sequences, around 71% of them singletons. The receptor source for this set is a human donor with advanced metastatic prostate, ovarian, gallbladder or colorectal cancer (not recorded which). This table probably holds off-target reads from a library built for another chain.

This clonotype was observed a few times. This chain connects TRBV7-2 to TRBJ1-2; 9 bases align to TRBD1. CDR3 length: 16 amino acids. The germline V gene has CDR1 SGHTA and CDR2 FQGNSA. V lost 5 bases and J lost 7; bases outside the gene matches: 14. The CDR3 bases are TGTGCCAGCAGCGTTAAGGGACAGGGATCCTCGGGTGGCTACACCTTC. This translates into CASSVKGQGSSGGYTF.

This rearrangement joins TRBV6-2 or TRBV6-3 to TRBJ2-7; 8 nucleotides align to TRBD2. The CDR3 is 13 amino acids. The trim removed 8 bases at V and 0 bases at J, leaving 3 bases unmatched. From germline, CDR1 is MNHEY and CDR2 SVGEGT. The CDR3 sequence: CASGAGASYEQYF. CDR3 nucleotides: TGTGCCAGCGGAGCGGGGGCCTCCTACGAGCAGTACTTC.

This chain connects TRBV5-4 to TRBJ2-3; possibly TRBD2 for D (6 bases). The CDR3 is 15 amino acids. The germline V gene has CDR1 SGHNT and CDR2 YYREEE (reference sequence). The V end lost 0 bases, the J end lost 1 base, and 9 bases lay between the germline ends. The CDR3 DNA reads TGTGCCAGCAGCTTGGCCCCTAGCGGCACAGATACGCAGTATTTT. This sequence encodes CASSLAPSGTDTQYF.